These 32 T cell receptor beta chains were all obtained from the same sample, sequenced in a study of cytomegalovirus exposure and HLA in healthy donors. PCR primers comprised 60 Vbeta and 13 Jbeta primers. Only in-frame clones appear in the TCRdb table, and some are missing; sequencing was by immunoSEQ multiplex PCR. Of 85,000 to 100,000 clones listed, 78% are singletons. The sample comprised PBMCs. These receptors were taken from a woman aged 40-49 years in good health and CMV-seropositive.

V and J are TRBV6-5 and TRBJ2-2, with 9 bases that match TRBD2. Germline V gives CDR1 MNHEY, CDR2 SVGAGI. The ends lost 7 bases at V and 7 bases at J; junction bases unmatched: 7. The CDR3 extends over 14 amino acids. In DNA, the CDR3 is TGTGCCAGCACCTTAGCGGGAGACGGCGGGGAGCTGTTTTTT. Translating gives CASTLAGDGGELFF.

The genes are TRBV28 and TRBJ2-7; D might be TRBD2 (6 bases). V gave up 4 bases and J gave up 7 bases, with 14 bases separating them. The CDR3 totals 13 residues. CDR1 and CDR2 (germline): MDHEN, SYDVKM. As DNA, the CDR3 is TGTGCCAGCAGTTCTGGGGACTTGCGTGAGCAGTACTTC. This translates into CASSSGDLREQYF.

This chain links TRBV14 with TRBJ1-1; D ambiguous. The V gene lost 2 bases and the J gene lost 3 bases, with 13 bases spanning the gap. The germline gives CDR1 SGHDN, CDR2 FVKESK. The CDR3 has 15 residues. The CDR3 region has the DNA TGTGCCAGCAGCCAAAGAACCAGTTCTCACACTGAAGCTTTCTTT. Its translation: CASSQRTSSHTEAFF.

The V call is TRBV10-3, the J call TRBJ2-3, with 8 bases that match TRBD1. J gave up 5 bases and V 4 bases, and 17 bases lay outside the gene matches. Germline-derived CDR1 and CDR2 are ENHRY and SYGVKD. The CDR3 consists of 18 residues. CDR3 DNA sequence: TGTGCCATCAGTGTGGACAGGGCGGAAGGGCACAGTCTAGATACGCAGTATTTT. Translation: CAISVDRAEGHSLDTQYF.

The chain uses TRBV23-1 and TRBJ2-7; the D gene is possibly TRBD1 (6 bases). TRBV23-1 qualifies as an ORF whose function is uncertain. This CDR3 region has 14 residues. V was trimmed by 2 bases and J by 3 bases, leaving 11 bases between them. The CDR3 is CASSQPKQGYEQYF. DNA for the CDR3: TGCGCCAGCAGTCAACCGAAACAGGGCTACGAGCAGTACTTC.

The rearrangement uses TRBV7-9 and TRBJ2-1; D is undetermined. This CDR3 has 12 amino acids. Germline V gene data show CDR1 as SEHNR and CDR2 as FQNEAQ (reference sequence). V dropped 3 bases and J dropped 10 bases, with 10 bases sitting between them. The DNA of the CDR3 is TGTGCCAGCAGCTTCGCCGTTGGCGAGCAGTTCTTC. Translating it yields CASSFAVGEQFF.

V gene TRBV7-8 combines with J gene TRBJ2-1, with D possibly matching TRBD1 (5 bases). Between the trimmed V and J ends, which lost 5 bases and 3 bases, there was a span of 11 bases. This CDR3 has 14 residues. Germline CDR1 and CDR2: SGHVS and FQNEAQ. CDR3 amino acids: CASSARVFYNEQFF. CDR3 DNA sequence: TGTGCCAGCAGCGCCAGGGTCTTCTACAATGAGCAGTTCTTC.

The chain combines TRBV10-3 with TRBJ1-5; no definite D call. Germline V lookup: CDR1 ENHRY, CDR2 SYGVKD. V lost 0 bases and J 5 bases, leaving 11 bases between the germline ends. The CDR3 is 15 amino acids. The CDR3 reads CAISESGGRDQPQHF. The CDR3 nucleotides read TGTGCCATCAGTGAGTCGGGTGGGAGGGATCAGCCCCAGCATTTT.

This chain joins TRBV9 and TRBJ2-3; 7 bases fit TRBD2. With V trimmed by 2 bases and J by 2 bases, 8 bases remained unmatched. The CDR3 has 16 residues. CDR1 SGDLS and CDR2 YYNGEE come from the germline V gene. The CDR3 loop reads CASSVGTTSHTDTQYF. DNA for the CDR3: TGTGCCAGCAGCGTGGGGACTACCTCGCACACAGATACGCAGTATTTT.

J is TRBJ2-1 and V is TRBV2, with 8 bases that match TRBD2. Per the germline V gene, CDR1 is SNHLY and CDR2 is FYNNEI. The CDR3 is made up of 15 amino acids. The V gene end was trimmed by 1 base and the J gene end by 2 bases; junction bases not matched to a gene: 1. The DNA for the CDR3 is TGTGCCAGCAGTGAAGAGGGACTAGCCTACAATGAGCAGTTCTTC. Residues: CASSEEGLAYNEQFF. Looking up the rest from reference TRBV2 and TRBJ2-1 gives the full variable domain: EPEVTQTPSHQVTQMGQEVILRCVPISNHLYFYWYRQILGQKVEFLVSFYNNEISEKSEIFDDQFSVERPDGSNFTLKIRSTKLEDSAMYFCASSEEGLAYNEQFFGPGTRLTVL.

The chain employs TRBV2 and TRBJ2-7; 9 nucleotides line up with TRBD2. The V gene end was trimmed by 3 bases and the J gene end by 3 bases; junction bases not matched to a gene: 6. The germline V gene has CDR1 SNHLY and CDR2 FYNNEI. The CDR3 runs to 15 residues. The DNA of the CDR3 is TGTGCCAGCAGTGACCAAGCGACTAGCGGCTACGAGCAGTACTTC. Translated: CASSDQATSGYEQYF.

The CDR3 region is CASRGTSGVLGTGELFF. In nucleotides, the CDR3 is TGTGCCAGCAGAGGGACTAGCGGGGTCTTGGGCACCGGGGAGCTGTTTTTT. The V call is TRBV2, the J call TRBJ2-2, with 13 nucleotides matching TRBD2. The CDR3 runs to 17 residues. Trimming cost V 6 bases and J 4 bases; bases outside gene matches: 8. Germline V gene sequence: CDR1 SNHLY, CDR2 FYNNEI.

V and J are TRBV9 and TRBJ2-5; TRBD1 matches 7 bases. Looked up from germline, CDR1 is SGDLS and CDR2 is YYNGEE. This CDR3 has 14 amino acids. Germline trimming cut 4 bases from V and 7 bases from J; bases unmatched to any gene: 10. The CDR3 region is CASSSGTARWTQYF. CDR3 in DNA: TGTGCCAGCAGCTCGGGGACAGCTCGTTGGACCCAGTACTTC.

The CDR3 region has the DNA TGTGCCATCCGGGTAGGGAACACTGAAGCTTTCTTT. It is translated as CAIRVGNTEAFF. J is TRBJ1-1 and V is TRBV2; no clear D gene. The CDR3 has 12 residues. CDR1 and CDR2 from the germline V gene are SNHLY and FYNNEI. V was pared by 10 bases and J by 1 base, with 10 bases between.

This chain connects TRBV6-4 to TRBJ2-2, with 10 bases aligning to TRBD1. Germline trimming cut 3 bases from V and 4 bases from J; bases unmatched to any gene: 2. Germline lookup yields CDR1 MRHNA and CDR2 SNTAGT. The CDR3 is 15 residues long. DNA for the CDR3: TGTGCCAGCAGTGAGGGACAGGGGTCCACCGGGGAGCTGTTTTTT. Protein: CASSEGQGSTGELFF.

The chain joins TRBV6-5 to TRBJ2-5; D remains ambiguous. Deletions cut 7 bases from V and 6 bases from J, with 21 bases between. This CDR3 is built from 15 residues. Germline lookup yields CDR1 MNHEY and CDR2 SVGAGI. The CDR3 nucleotides are TGTGCCAGCAAACTTAAACATGGTATGGGCAAGACCCAGTACTTC. It translates to CASKLKHGMGKTQYF.

V gene TRBV6-1 combines with J gene TRBJ2-5; possible D gene TRBD2, 5 bases. V was trimmed by 7 bases and J by 1 base, leaving 16 bases between them. The CDR3 is 15 amino acids. The germline V gene has CDR1 MNHNS and CDR2 SASEGT. The CDR3 spells CASIRTDWGQETQYF. The DNA of the CDR3 is TGTGCCAGCATTAGGACGGACTGGGGCCAAGAGACCCAGTACTTC.

A remark on this clone: This CDR3 is also generated by other DNA sequences in the sample. The V gene is TRBV30, the J gene TRBJ2-7; 11 positions match TRBD2. CDR3 size: 13 residues. From germline, CDR1 is GTSNPN and CDR2 SVGIG (reference sequence). The J segment lost 7 bases and the V segment lost 1 base, leaving 3 bases of the junction unmatched. This CDR3 reads CAWSGPSGGEQYF. The CDR3 nucleotides are TGTGCCTGGAGTGGACCTAGCGGGGGGGAGCAGTACTTC.

The V gene is TRBV5-1, the J gene TRBJ2-3; a possible D gene is TRBD2 (6 bases). The CDR3 runs 12 residues. Germline CDR1 and CDR2: SGHRS and YFSETQ. The V end was cut by 4 bases, the J end by 4 bases, with 7 bases between. The CDR3 region is CASSRLADTQYF. The CDR3 nucleotides are TGCGCCAGCAGCAGACTAGCAGATACGCAGTATTTT. The full variable domain, completed using reference TRBV5-1 and TRBJ2-3, is KAGVTQTPRYLIKTRGQQVTLSCSPISGHRSVSWYQQTPGQGLQFLFEYFSETQRNKGNFPGRFSGRQFSNSRSEMNVSTLELGDSALYLCASSRLADTQYFGPGTRLTVL.

The chain recombines TRBV27 with TRBJ1-4; a weak D match, TRBD1 (6 bases). The length of the CDR3 is 13 residues. The germline V gene encodes CDR1 MNHEY and CDR2 SMNVEV (reference sequence). Trimming shortened V by 6 bases and J by 11 bases, and 16 bases separated the two germline ends. The CDR3 bases are TGTGCCAGCAGGGTAGACAGGTTGGGGAAACTGTTTTTT. This sequence encodes CASRVDRLGKLFF.

This clone has just a few counts. This sequence joins TRBV28 and TRBJ1-3, with TRBD1 as a possible D gene (5 bases). The germline V gene encodes CDR1 MDHEN and CDR2 SYDVKM. The CDR3 spans 13 residues. CDR3 amino acids: CVSREHSGNTIYF. Here the CDR3 DNA reads TGTGTTTCCAGGGAACACTCTGGAAACACCATATATTTT.

This clone was seen once. The rearrangement joins TRBV11-2 to TRBJ2-4; D might be TRBD1 (6 bases). Per germline, CDR1 SGHAT and CDR2 FQNNGV. This CDR3 has 16 residues. Trimming removed 5 bases from V and 3 bases from J, with 17 bases in between. The CDR3 spells CASSPRTANFKNIQYF. The CDR3 DNA is TGTGCCAGCAGCCCCAGGACAGCAAACTTCAAAAACATTCAGTACTTC.

Only a few counts were recorded for this clone. V gene TRBV18 combines with J gene TRBJ1-4; the match to TRBD1 covers 9 bases. From germline, CDR1 is KGHSH and CDR2 LQKENI. The CDR3 length is 17 residues. J gave up 4 bases and V 4 bases, and 10 bases lay outside the gene matches. The CDR3 region has the DNA TGTGCCAGCTCACTGGACAGGGGATATGGAGTTAATGAAAAACTGTTTTTT. Translating gives CASSLDRGYGVNEKLFF.

This clone was counted between two and nine times. V gene TRBV4-1 combines with J gene TRBJ2-1; 13 bases align to TRBD2. Germline V gives CDR1 MGHRA, CDR2 YSYEKL. Trimming removed 4 bases from V and 5 bases from J; junction bases left unmatched: 8. This CDR3 has 17 amino acids. CDR3: CASSPRGTSGADNEQFF. For the CDR3, the DNA is TGCGCCAGCAGCCCGCGCGGGACTAGCGGGGCAGACAATGAGCAGTTCTTC.

The chain employs TRBV20-1 and TRBJ1-1; no firm D call. CDR3 size: 11 residues. V gave up 2 bases and J gave up 4 bases, with 5 bases separating them. Germline V gene lookup returns CDR1 DFQATT and CDR2 SNEGSKA (reference sequence). This CDR3 reads CSARSPTEAFF. The CDR3 DNA reads as TGCAGTGCTAGATCTCCCACTGAAGCTTTCTTT.

This chain links TRBV9 with TRBJ2-3, with TRBD2 as a possible D gene (6 bases). Germline CDR1 and CDR2: SGDLS and YYNGEE. The CDR3 is made up of 15 amino acids. Trimming removed 4 bases at V and 0 bases at J, with 12 bases between. For the CDR3, the DNA is TGTGCCAGCAGCCCGACTAGTCATAGCACAGATACGCAGTATTTT. Translated: CASSPTSHSTDTQYF.

The V call is TRBV28, the J call TRBJ1-2; no clear D gene. This CDR3 comprises 13 residues. V lost 6 bases to trimming and J lost 5 bases, with 13 bases between them. The germline V gene has CDR1 MDHEN and CDR2 SYDVKM. The CDR3 DNA sequence: TGTGCCAGCAGCGAGACACCGGTTTATGGCTACACCTTC. Its translation is CASSETPVYGYTF.

The V call is TRBV28, the J call TRBJ2-3, with D possibly matching TRBD2 (5 bases). The CDR3 is 16 amino acids. CDR1 and CDR2 from the germline V gene are MDHEN and SYDVKM. Trimming removed 5 bases from V and 2 bases from J, with 17 bases in between. CDR3 in amino acids: CASSPLGRAATDTQYF. The CDR3 coding sequence is TGTGCCAGCAGTCCCCTGGGTCGAGCGGCCACAGATACGCAGTATTTT.

This chain connects TRBV5-1 to TRBJ2-2; 7 bases fit TRBD1. Germline assignment: CDR1 SGHRS and CDR2 YFSETQ. V lost 3 bases and J lost 0; bases outside the gene matches: 5. The CDR3 spans 16 residues. The CDR3 sequence: CASSSTGAANTGELFF. For the CDR3, the DNA is TGCGCCAGCAGCTCCACAGGGGCCGCGAACACCGGGGAGCTGTTTTTT.

This clone was seen only a few times. The chain couples TRBV5-1 to TRBJ2-7, with 9 bases matching TRBD2. Germline lookup yields CDR1 SGHRS and CDR2 YFSETQ. Trimming cost V 7 bases and J 6 bases; bases outside gene matches: 20. The CDR3 has 17 residues. CDR3: CASASMMTSGGEGEQYF. Written as DNA, the CDR3 is TGCGCCAGCGCTAGTATGATGACTAGCGGAGGGGAGGGCGAGCAGTACTTC.

The rearrangement uses TRBV19 and TRBJ2-1; 8 nucleotides line up with TRBD2. There are 13 residues in the CDR3. Germline values: CDR1 LNHDA, CDR2 SQIVND (reference sequence). V was pared by 7 bases and J by 6 bases, with 5 bases of the junction left unmatched. CDR3: CASNPGTSNEQFF. DNA of the CDR3: TGTGCCAGTAACCCCGGGACTAGCAATGAGCAGTTCTTC.

This chain uses TRBV21-1 with TRBJ2-3; the D call of TRBD1 is as the table states it, not checked on the DNA. TRBV21-1 is a documented pseudogene. This CDR3 has 15 amino acids. CDR3 nucleotides: TGTGCCAGCAGCAAGGGGACAGGCGGCACAGATACGCAGTATTTT. Amino acid sequence: CASSKGTGGTDTQYF.